Presented here are 15 T cell receptor beta chains from one specimen sequenced in a study of T cells in Graves' hyperthyroidism and ophthalmopathy. Regions amplified from RNA transcripts were the TCR beta CDR3 regions. An initial round of RT-PCR targeting the TCR CDR3 relied on the HTBI primer set. MiXCR, run by TCRdb on the multiplex PCR reads, gives a single entry per CDR3 protein. Here the sample spans nearly 600,000 distinct CDR3 sequences, roughly 14% being singletons. The sequenced sample consisted of blood. The receptors were gathered from a woman in her twenties or thirties with Graves' hyperthyroidism that later progressed to Graves' ophthalmopathy.

This clonotype was seen repeatedly, ten times or more. This rearrangement joins TRBV29-1 to TRBJ2-3, with D possibly being TRBD1 (5 bases). The length of the CDR3 is 13 residues. Germline V gives CDR1 SQVTM, CDR2 ANQGSEA. V was pared by 1 base and J by 2 bases, with 7 bases between. The CDR3 nucleotides are TGCAGCGTTGAAGGGGGCATCACAGATACGCAGTATTTT. This translates into CSVEGGITDTQYF.

The V gene is TRBV24-1, the J gene TRBJ2-1; 9 bases align to TRBD1. Germline V CDR1 and CDR2: KGHDR, SFDVKD. The CDR3 spans 15 residues. Trimming cost V 3 bases and J 6 bases; bases outside gene matches: 5. CDR3 in DNA: TGTGCCACCAGTGATCCCGGGACAGGGAGCAATGAGCAGTTCTTC. It is translated as CATSDPGTGSNEQFF.

This clonotype was seen ten or more times. Here the CDR3 DNA reads TGTGCCAGCAGTCCAAACCTCATATACGAGCAGTACTTC. Translation gives CASSPNLIYEQYF. The chain recombines TRBV27 with TRBJ2-7; D is undetermined. V lost 5 bases and J 4 bases, leaving 12 bases between the germline ends. Germline-derived CDR1 and CDR2 are MNHEY and SMNVEV (reference sequence). CDR3 length equals 13 residues.

This clonotype appeared a few times. This chain connects TRBV4-1 to TRBJ2-1, with TRBD1 as a possible D gene (5 bases). The V end lost 0 bases, the J end lost 1 base, and 13 bases lay between the germline ends. Germline V lookup: CDR1 MGHRA, CDR2 YSYEKL. The CDR3 loop spans 17 amino acids. As DNA, the CDR3 is TGCGCCAGCAGCCAAGACCCGACAGACTTATCCTACAATGAGCAGTTCTTC. Translated, it gives CASSQDPTDLSYNEQFF.

A word on this clonotype: A single base separates this from a much larger clone, so it may be a read error. The chain is built from TRBV5-1 and TRBJ2-7; 10 bases agree with TRBD2. The CDR3 runs 16 residues. V shed 3 bases and J 3 bases; nucleotides not matched to a gene: 9. Per germline, CDR1 SGHRS and CDR2 YFSETQ. The CDR3 region has the DNA TGCGCCAGCAGCTATGATAGCGGGAGGAGGTACTACGAGCAGTACTTC. Translating it yields CASSYDSGRRYYEQYF. Filled out from reference TRBV5-1 and TRBJ2-7, the complete variable domain reads KAGVTQTPRYLIKTRGQQVTLSCSPISGHRSVSWYQQTPGQGLQFLFEYFSETQRNKGNFPGRFSGRQFSNSRSEMNVSTLELGDSALYLCASSYDSGRRYYEQYFGPGTRLTVT.

This clonotype was recorded many times. The rearrangement links TRBV5-6 to TRBJ2-5, with D perhaps matching TRBD2 (5 bases). The CDR3 is made up of 13 amino acids. Germline loops: CDR1 SGHDT, CDR2 YYEEEE. Trimming cost V 4 bases and J 4 bases, with 11 bases left between them. Written as DNA, the CDR3 is TGTGCCAGCAGCCCCCCCGGAGGAGAGACCCAGTACTTC. This translates into CASSPPGGETQYF.

This clonotype was found many times. The chain has TRBV6-5 and TRBJ2-2; D is perhaps TRBD1 (5 bases). The CDR3 covers 14 residues. Looked up from germline, CDR1 is MNHEY and CDR2 is SVGAGI. The V end lost 2 bases, the J end lost 6 bases, and 10 bases lay between the germline ends. CDR3 DNA sequence: TGTGCCAGCAGTTACGATCGACAGTCCGGGGAGCTGTTTTTT. It yields the protein CASSYDRQSGELFF.

This clonotype was observed many times. The chain links TRBV6-1 to TRBJ2-1, with 7 bases matching TRBD2. V shed 3 bases and J 4 bases; nucleotides not matched to a gene: 6. This CDR3 has 15 residues. The germline CDR1 and CDR2 sequences are MNHNS and SASEGT. The CDR3 DNA follows: TGTGCCAGCAGTGACTTGGGGGAGGGTTACAATGAGCAGTTCTTC. The encoded protein is CASSDLGEGYNEQFF.

This clonotype was recorded at least ten times. The rearrangement joins TRBV28 to TRBJ1-6; 9 bases are a match to TRBD1. Germline V gene sequence: CDR1 MDHEN, CDR2 SYDVKM. Losses at the gene ends were 7 bases for V and 10 bases for J; bases not matched to a gene: 17. This CDR3 contains 17 residues. CDR3 in amino acids: CASTLPTRDRVGSPLHF. As DNA, the CDR3 is TGTGCCAGCACCCTCCCGACCCGGGACAGGGTGGGATCACCCCTCCACTTT. Full variable domain (outside the CDR3, taken from reference TRBV28 and TRBJ1-6): DVKVTQSSRYLVKRTGEKVFLECVQDMDHENMFWYRQDPGLGLRLIYFSYDVKMKEKGDIPEGYSVSREKKERFSLILESASTNQTSMYLCASTLPTRDRVGSPLHFGNGTRLTVT.

V gene TRBV20-1 combines with J gene TRBJ1-2, with 7 bases identical to TRBD1. The CDR3 sequence is 13 residues long. With V trimmed by 5 bases and J by 6 bases, 9 bases remained unmatched. Germline values: CDR1 DFQATT, CDR2 SNEGSKA (reference sequence). The CDR3 DNA reads TGCAGTGCTGTGGACAGGTCAAGCGATGGCTACACCTTC. This translates into CSAVDRSSDGYTF.

The table lists this clonotype with a few counts. This chain connects TRBV20-1 to TRBJ1-2; D is possibly TRBD1 (5 bases). V was cut by 1 base and J by 7 bases, with 10 bases left in between. Germline CDR1 and CDR2: DFQATT and SNEGSKA (reference sequence). This CDR3 contains 12 residues. The CDR3 DNA reads as TGCAGTGCTAGAGGGCAGGGTTTTGGCTACACCTTC. It yields the protein CSARGQGFGYTF.

This rearrangement joins TRBV19 to TRBJ1-6; tentatively, D is TRBD1 (5 bases). V lost 10 bases and J 7 bases, leaving 17 bases between the germline ends. CDR3 length: 14 amino acids. Germline V gene sequence: CDR1 LNHDA, CDR2 SQIVND (reference sequence). In DNA, the CDR3 is TGTGCCACCCCGGAGGGGACGGAGAATTCACCCCTCCACTTT. Translating it yields CATPEGTENSPLHF.

This clonotype was observed many times. The rearrangement uses TRBV7-8 and TRBJ2-5; 7 bases are a match to TRBD2. Germline V gene lookup returns CDR1 SGHVS and CDR2 FQNEAQ. The CDR3 consists of 16 residues. Trimming removed 7 bases from V and 2 bases from J; junction bases left unmatched: 13. DNA for the CDR3: TGTGCCAGCATCGGGATCGCGGGACTATATCAAGAGACCCAGTACTTC. Residues: CASIGIAGLYQETQYF. The entire variable domain, with the rest obtained from reference TRBV7-8 and TRBJ2-5, is as follows: GAGVSQSPRYKVAKRGQDVALRCDPISGHVSLFWYQQALGQGPEFLTYFQNEAQLDKSGLPSDRFFAERPEGSVSTLKIQRTQQEDSAVYLCASIGIAGLYQETQYFGPGTRLLVL.

This clonotype was recorded many times. The rearrangement links TRBV11-2 to TRBJ2-7, with unresolved D. The germline V and J ends were trimmed by 4 bases and 2 bases, with 12 bases remaining between them. CDR3 length: 14 amino acids. Germline lookup yields CDR1 SGHAT and CDR2 FQNNGV. CDR3 in DNA: TGTGCCAGCAGCTCCAACCAACAGCCCTACGAGCAGTACTTC. Its protein is CASSSNQQPYEQYF. The whole variable domain, remainder taken from reference TRBV11-2 and TRBJ2-7, is EAGVAQSPRYKIIEKRQSVAFWCNPISGHATLYWYQQILGQGPKLLIQFQNNGVVDDSQLPKDRFSAERLKGVDSTLKIQPAKLEDSAVYLCASSSNQQPYEQYFGPGTRLTVT.

This chain links TRBV4-2 with TRBJ2-3; the D gene is possibly TRBD2 (6 bases). V was clipped by 1 base and J by 0 bases, with 11 bases between them. This CDR3 is 16 amino acids long. Germline CDR1 and CDR2: LGHNA and YNFKEQ. The CDR3 is CASSQVGGTSTDTQYF. The CDR3, as DNA: TGTGCCAGCAGCCAAGTCGGCGGGACGAGCACAGATACGCAGTATTTT.